The 20 T cell receptor beta chains in this list originate from one sample, sequenced in a study of tumor-infiltrating lymphocytes in primary liver carcinoma. From 450 to 550 ng total RNA, TCR beta cDNA was generated with a primer in the constant region. Three nested multiplex PCR rounds, a slightly modified ARM-PCR, produced the libraries for TCR beta. Each of the first two PCR rounds ran roughly 10 cycles with TRBV1-TRBV30 forward and C-beta reverse primers. TCRdb re-analysed the multiplex PCR reads in MiXCR, keeping a single row per CDR3 protein. The sample lists over 250,000 distinct CDR3 sequences, 50% to 60% occurring once. Blood RNA came from unsorted whole blood; germline DNA was also extracted. The sequencing input was peripheral blood. Receptors originate from a young woman with primary liver carcinoma and hepatitis B virus infection.

This chain links TRBV5-5 with TRBJ2-1, with D perhaps TRBD1 (5 bases). The V and J ends lost 0 bases and 3 bases respectively, with 7 bases between them. The CDR3 contains 14 residues. The germline CDR1 and CDR2 sequences are SGHKS and YYEKEE (reference sequence). The DNA of the CDR3 is TGTGCCAGCAGCTTGGTAGGGGTCTACAATGAGCAGTTCTTC. This translates into CASSLVGVYNEQFF.

The V call is TRBV7-9, the J call TRBJ1-1; 8 bases align to TRBD1. Germline assignment: CDR1 SEHNR and CDR2 FQNEAQ (reference sequence). After removal of 5 bases from V and 6 bases from J, the junction contained 5 bases not matched to a gene. The CDR3 has 13 amino acids. CDR3 nucleotides: TGTGCCAGCAGCAGGACAGGGCTCCCTGAAGCTTTCTTT. Protein: CASSRTGLPEAFF.

V usage is TRBV12-3 or TRBV12-4 and J usage is TRBJ2-6; D possibly corresponds to TRBD1 (5 bases). V lost 3 bases, J lost 4 bases, and 16 bases lay in between. CDR3 length equals 17 residues. CDR3 in amino acids: CASSFGRALSGANVLTF. Here the CDR3 DNA reads TGTGCCAGCAGTTTTGGCAGGGCCTTATCCGGGGCCAACGTCCTGACTTTC.

CDR3 residues: CASSIAQATDTQYF. In DNA form, the CDR3 reads TGTGCCAGCAGCATCGCCCAAGCCACAGATACGCAGTATTTT. The chain links TRBV7-9 to TRBJ2-3; no reliable D call. CDR1 is SEHNR and CDR2 is FQNEAQ in the germline V gene (reference sequence). V was shortened by 5 bases and J by 2 bases, with 11 bases between the two germline ends. This CDR3 region has 14 residues.

On this clonotype: The junction does not match germline at one end; this may be a read error. The genes are TRBV14 and TRBJ2-3; a possible D gene is TRBD2 (5 bases). Per germline, CDR1 SGHDN and CDR2 FVKESK. The CDR3 spans 16 residues. DNA for the CDR3: TGTGCCAGCATCCAAGATCTATCGACTAAAGGAGATACGCAGTATTTT. It yields the protein CASIQDLSTKGDTQYF.

Points on this clonotype: One end of the junction varies from germline; a read error may be responsible. J is TRBJ2-3 and V is TRBV6-5; D is unresolved. The CDR3 contains 14 residues. The germline V gene encodes CDR1 MNHEY and CDR2 SVGAGI. CDR3 in amino acids: CVSSPIGPTDAQYF. The DNA for the CDR3 is TGTGTCAGCAGCCCGATTGGCCCCACAGATGCGCAGTATTTT.

About this clonotype: An end of the junction differs from the germline gene, which may be a read error. The rearrangement joins TRBV6-2 or TRBV6-3 to TRBJ2-2, with D perhaps matching TRBD2 (5 bases). CDR1 is MNHEY and CDR2 is SVGEGT in the germline V gene. The length of the CDR3 is 15 residues. CDR3 region: CASRRSGIDTGEPLF. The CDR3 DNA follows: TGTGCCAGCCGCCGGAGTGGAATTGACACCGGGGAGCCGTTATTT.

This clonotype has only a few counts. This chain uses TRBV5-4 with TRBJ1-2; 9 nucleotides line up with TRBD1. CDR1 and CDR2 (germline): SGHNT, YYREEE (reference sequence). The CDR3 is 13 amino acids. After removal of 4 bases from V and 7 bases from J, the junction contained 5 bases not matched to a gene. Here the CDR3 DNA reads TGTGCCAGCAGCCCCGGGACAGGGACTGGCTACACCTTC. It is translated as CASSPGTGTGYTF.

Comments on this clonotype: This may be a read error, as it is one base from a much larger clone. This chain uses TRBV12-3 or TRBV12-4 with TRBJ2-2; D uncertain. This CDR3 is built from 15 residues. The CDR3 DNA reads TGTGCCAGCAGGAGCGCCTCCGCGAACGCCGGGGAGCTGTTTTTT. Protein: CASRSASANAGELFF.

The rearrangement links TRBV28 to TRBJ2-7, with 8 bases lining up with TRBD1. Germline V gene lookup returns CDR1 MDHEN and CDR2 SYDVKM. V lost 6 bases, J lost 3 bases, and 4 bases stayed unmatched. The CDR3 consists of 13 residues. CDR3 loop: CASSGQGLYEQYF. The CDR3 coding sequence is TGTGCCAGCAGCGGACAGGGACTCTACGAGCAGTACTTC.

Notes on this clonotype: It may be a read error: a sequence one base away is much more abundant. This CDR3 is missing its conserved last phenylalanine or tryptophan, likely due to a read error. The genes are TRBV4-1 and TRBJ1-5; D is undetermined. The germline V and J ends were trimmed by 3 bases and 10 bases, with 19 bases remaining between them. Germline V lookup: CDR1 MGHRA, CDR2 YSYEKL. The CDR3 loop spans 15 amino acids. CDR3 DNA sequence: TGCGCCAGCAGCCAGGGTTCCGGGCCCCCTACCCCCCAGCATCTT. Encoded protein: CASSQGSGPPTPQHL.

In its sample, this clonotype was seen many times. This chain links TRBV11-3 with TRBJ2-5; 7 nucleotides agree with TRBD2. Germline trimming cut 5 bases from V and 6 bases from J; bases unmatched to any gene: 9. CDR3 length: 14 amino acids. Per the germline V gene, CDR1 is SGHNT and CDR2 is YENEEA. CDR3 protein: CASSAPGGWKTQYF. The DNA of the CDR3 is TGTGCCAGCAGCGCCCCGGGAGGTTGGAAGACCCAGTACTTC.

This chain joins TRBV28 and TRBJ2-7; D call uncertain. This CDR3 has 16 residues. Germline-derived CDR1 and CDR2 are MDHEN and SYDVKM. Trimming removed 3 bases at V and 5 bases at J, with 20 bases between. In DNA form, the CDR3 reads TGTGCCAGCAGTTTGAATAGTTGGGCCTCTAAGGACGAGCAGTACTTC. Amino acid sequence: CASSLNSWASKDEQYF.

Points on this clonotype: At one of its ends the junction is not consistent with the germline gene, which may arise from a read error. The chain links TRBV11-2 to TRBJ2-1; 11 nucleotides agree with TRBD2. The CDR3 covers 14 residues. Germline CDR1 SGHAT, CDR2 FQNNGV. CDR3 sequence reads: CASTIAGGYNEQYF. The DNA for the CDR3 is TGTGCCAGCACCATAGCGGGAGGGTACAATGAGCAATACTTC.

This chain joins TRBV28 and TRBJ2-7; D assignment may be TRBD1 or TRBD2 (5 bases each). The CDR3 consists of 14 residues. Trimming removed 3 bases from V and 3 bases from J, with 12 bases in between. Germline CDR1 and CDR2: MDHEN and SYDVKM. The CDR3 here is CASSFYERGYEQYF. The CDR3 coding sequence is TGTGCCAGCAGTTTTTATGAGAGGGGCTACGAGCAGTACTTC.

This clonotype appeared a single time. The final CDR3 position lacks the conserved phenylalanine or tryptophan, pointing to a likely read error. The chain uses TRBV28 and TRBJ2-7, with a possible D match to TRBD1 (5 bases). Trimming removed 6 bases at V and 1 base at J, with 19 bases between. The CDR3 sequence is 16 residues long. The germline gives CDR1 MDHEN, CDR2 SYDVKM. The CDR3 protein is CASSSSAGLRSYEQYC. The CDR3 bases are TGTGCCAGCAGCTCCTCAGCAGGGCTGAGGTCCTACGAGCAGTACTGC.

The chain has TRBV5-5 and TRBJ2-3; 12 nucleotides line up with TRBD2. J lost 2 bases, V lost 4 bases, and 8 bases had no gene match. This CDR3 region has 17 residues. Germline loops: CDR1 SGHKS, CDR2 YYEKEE (reference sequence). The CDR3 sequence: CASSTARTSGNTDTQYF. The DNA for the CDR3 is TGTGCCAGCAGCACGGCCAGGACTAGCGGGAACACAGATACGCAGTATTTT.

A remark on this clonotype: Just one base apart from a much larger clone, this may be a read error. V usage is TRBV12-3 or TRBV12-4 and J usage is TRBJ1-4; D is ambiguous. This CDR3 region has 14 residues. CDR3 region: CASSSFGGDEELFF. The CDR3 DNA reads as TGTGCCAGCAGTTCTTTCGGCGGGGATGAAGAACTGTTTTTT.

This clonotype occurred a few times. The chain is built from TRBV7-8 and TRBJ2-1; 10 bases are shared with TRBD1. V was pared by 4 bases and J by 5 bases, with 2 bases of the junction left unmatched. The CDR3 has 14 amino acids. Germline V lookup: CDR1 SGHVS, CDR2 FQNEAQ. The CDR3 is CASSSGTGDNEQFF. In nucleotides, the CDR3 is TGTGCCAGCAGCTCCGGGACAGGGGACAATGAGCAGTTCTTC.

Only one count was recorded for this clonotype. V is TRBV21-1 and J is TRBJ2-7. TRBV21-1 has pseudogene status. The CDR3 runs 9 residues. CDR3 nucleotide sequence: TGTGCCAGCAGCATGGTTGGGTACTTC. Its translation is CASSMVGYF.